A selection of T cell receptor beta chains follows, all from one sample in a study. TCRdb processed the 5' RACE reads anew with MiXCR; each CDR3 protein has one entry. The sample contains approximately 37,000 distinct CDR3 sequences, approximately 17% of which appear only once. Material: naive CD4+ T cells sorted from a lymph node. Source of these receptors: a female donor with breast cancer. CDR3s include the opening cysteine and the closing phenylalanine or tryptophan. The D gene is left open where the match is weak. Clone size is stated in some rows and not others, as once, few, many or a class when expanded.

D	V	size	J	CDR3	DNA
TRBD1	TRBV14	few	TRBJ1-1	CASSQVRPGQGDAEAFF	TGTGCCAGCAGCCAAGTTAGACCGGGACAGGGGGATGCTGAAGCTTTCTTT
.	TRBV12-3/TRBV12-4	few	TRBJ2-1	CASSSLGNEQFF	TGTGCCAGCAGTTCCCTGGGTAATGAGCAGTTCTTC
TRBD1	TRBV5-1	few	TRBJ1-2	CASSLRQGGTYGYTF	TGCGCCAGCAGCTTACGACAGGGAGGGACCTATGGCTACACCTTC
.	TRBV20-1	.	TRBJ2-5	CSAFRTDQETQYF	TGCAGTGCTTTTCGGACAGACCAAGAGACCCAGTACTTC
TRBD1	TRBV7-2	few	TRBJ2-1	CASSRRTGGSGEQFF	TGTGCCAGCAGCCGCCGGACAGGGGGGAGTGGTGAGCAGTTCTTC
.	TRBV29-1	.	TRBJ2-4	CSVEGDNGDIQYF	TGCAGCGTTGAAGGGGACAACGGAGACATTCAGTACTTC
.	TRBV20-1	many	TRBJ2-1	CSARVTRRGYNEQFF	TGCAGTGCTAGAGTAACCCGTAGGGGCTACAATGAGCAGTTCTTC
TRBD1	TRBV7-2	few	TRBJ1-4	CASSAYGTGVGKLFF	TGTGCCAGCAGCGCCTACGGGACAGGGGTGGGAAAACTGTTTTTT
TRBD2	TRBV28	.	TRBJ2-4	CASSPKTSGFKNIQYF	TGTGCCAGCAGCCCAAAGACTAGCGGGTTCAAAAACATTCAGTACTTC
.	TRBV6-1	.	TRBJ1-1	CASSEAAGVGTEAFF	TGTGCCAGCAGTGAAGCGGCGGGGGTCGGCACTGAAGCTTTCTTT
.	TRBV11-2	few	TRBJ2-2	CASSLGSMDTGELFF	TGTGCCAGCAGCTTAGGGAGTATGGACACCGGGGAGCTGTTTTTT
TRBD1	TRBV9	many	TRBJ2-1	CASSVGTGGLADNEQFF	TGTGCCAGCAGCGTAGGGACAGGGGGCCTCGCCGACAATGAGCAGTTCTTC
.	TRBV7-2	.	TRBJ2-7	CASSRRDYEQYF	TGTGCCAGCAGCCGACGGGACTACGAGCAGTACTTC
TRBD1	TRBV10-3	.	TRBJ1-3	CAIKDRQGNTICF	TGTGCCATAAAGGACAGGCAAGGAAACACCATATGTTTT
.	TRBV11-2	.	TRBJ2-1	CASTPYNEQFF	TGTGCCAGCACCCCATACAATGAGCAGTTCTTC
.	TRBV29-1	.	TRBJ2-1	CSVGRPSSYNEQFF	TGCAGCGTTGGACGGCCCAGCTCCTACAATGAGCAGTTCTTC
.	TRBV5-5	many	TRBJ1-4	CASSFPRHEKLFF	TGTGCCAGCAGCTTTCCCAGGCATGAAAAACTGTTTTTT
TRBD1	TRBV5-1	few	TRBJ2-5	CASSSGTGWGETQYF	TGCGCCAGCAGCTCCGGGACAGGATGGGGGGAGACCCAGTACTTC
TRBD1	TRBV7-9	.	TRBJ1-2	CASSLGGQGAFLYGYTF	TGTGCCAGCAGCTTGGGTGGACAGGGGGCGTTCCTCTATGGCTACACCTTC
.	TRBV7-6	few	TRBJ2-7	CASSLPPSDAQYF	TGTGCCAGCAGCTTGCCCCCTTCGGACGCGCAGTACTTC
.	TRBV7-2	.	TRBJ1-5	CASGTGDQPQHF	TGTGCCAGCGGCACGGGGGATCAGCCCCAGCATTTT
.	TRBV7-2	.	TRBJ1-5	CASSPITGSNQPQHF	TGTGCCAGCAGTCCAATCACAGGGAGCAATCAGCCCCAGCATTTT
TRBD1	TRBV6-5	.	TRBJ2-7	CASSCPLGGDEGTIQYF	TGTGCCAGCAGTTGCCCATTAGGGGGCGACGAAGGTACGATCCAGTACTTC
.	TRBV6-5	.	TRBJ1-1	CASSRYQGTEAFF	TGTGCCAGCAGTCGTTACCAGGGCACTGAAGCTTTCTTT
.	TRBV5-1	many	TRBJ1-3	CASSLGYSGNTIYF	TGCGCCAGCAGCTTGGGTTACTCTGGAAACACCATATATTTT
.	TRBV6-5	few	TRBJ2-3	CASRPSYATDTQYF	TGTGCCAGCAGACCATCCTACGCCACAGATACGCAGTATTTT
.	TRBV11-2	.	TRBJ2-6	CASSLEGGAIGANVLTF	TGTGCCAGCAGCTTAGAGGGAGGAGCGATTGGGGCCAACGTCCTGACTTTC
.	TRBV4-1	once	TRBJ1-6	CTSGQDHPTGGRPLHF	TGCACCAGCGGCCAAGATCATCCGACCGGGGGTCGCCCCCTCCACTTT
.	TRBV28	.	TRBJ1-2	CASGGRTVPHYGYTF	TGTGCCAGCGGGGGGCGGACGGTGCCGCACTATGGCTACACCTTC
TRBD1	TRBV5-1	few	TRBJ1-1	CASSPDRVGATEAFF	TGCGCCAGCAGCCCAGACAGGGTCGGGGCCACTGAAGCTTTCTTT
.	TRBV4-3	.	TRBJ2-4	CASSPMDSENIQYF	TGCGCCAGCAGCCCCATGGACAGTGAAAACATTCAGTACTTC
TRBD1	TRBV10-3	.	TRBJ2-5	CATLDRLGETQYF	TGTGCCACGCTGGACAGGTTGGGGGAGACCCAGTACTTC